These 22 T cell receptor beta chains were all obtained from the same sample, sequenced in a study of T cell repertoires in cytomegalovirus infection. TCRdb reprocessed the reads via MiXCR and lists one record per CDR3 protein. Among 230,000 or so distinct CDR3 sequences, approximately 15% were seen once, and the ten largest hold over 40%. The specimen was CD8+ T cells from PBMCs. These receptors came from a human donor in good health (CMV status not recorded). Some clones in this sample may be carry-over from other donors' samples.

The V and J genes are TRBV12-3 or TRBV12-4 and TRBJ2-5; D is unresolved. This CDR3 contains 13 residues. Trimming removed 8 bases at V and 5 bases at J, with 15 bases between. CDR3: CASAGPPAETQYF. CDR3 DNA sequence: TGTGCCAGCGCTGGCCCCCCCGCCGAGACCCAGTACTTC.

This clonotype occurred a few times. The CDR3 nucleotides read TGTGCCAGCAGCCTACGGTGGGACGCTTCCGATACGCAGTATTTT. Translating gives CASSLRWDASDTQYF. The chain links TRBV11-2 to TRBJ2-3; D may correspond to TRBD1 or TRBD2 (5 bases each). This CDR3 has 15 amino acids. In germline, CDR1 is SGHAT, CDR2 FQNNGV. V was shortened by 5 bases and J by 6 bases, with 18 bases between the two germline ends. The whole variable domain, filled in from reference TRBV11-2 and TRBJ2-3, reads EAGVAQSPRYKIIEKRQSVAFWCNPISGHATLYWYQQILGQGPKLLIQFQNNGVVDDSQLPKDRFSAERLKGVDSTLKIQPAKLEDSAVYLCASSLRWDASDTQYFGPGTRLTVL.

V gene TRBV28 combines with J gene TRBJ2-7; 10 bases fit TRBD1. The CDR3 totals 13 residues. The germline gives CDR1 MDHEN, CDR2 SYDVKM. V dropped 11 bases and J dropped 3; count of bases not matched to a gene: 7. CDR3 residues: CARRGDRGYEQYF. CDR3 sequence (DNA): TGTGCCCGTCGGGGGGACAGGGGCTACGAGCAGTACTTC. The complete variable domain, with remaining parts taken from reference TRBV28 and TRBJ2-7, reads DVKVTQSSRYLVKRTGEKVFLECVQDMDHENMFWYRQDPGLGLRLIYFSYDVKMKEKGDIPEGYSVSREKKERFSLILESASTNQTSMYLCARRGDRGYEQYFGPGTRLTVT.

This clonotype was counted many times. The J gene is TRBJ1-6, the V gene TRBV4-1, with 8 bases matching TRBD1. V was pared by 0 bases and J by 10 bases, with 8 bases of the junction left unmatched. CDR3 length: 16 residues. Germline CDR1 and CDR2: MGHRA and YSYEKL. CDR3 protein: CASSQDWQGAGSPLHF. The CDR3 nucleotides read TGCGCCAGCAGCCAAGACTGGCAGGGGGCTGGATCACCCCTCCACTTT.

The CDR3 DNA sequence: TGTGCCAGCAGTGAAGTCCGACAGGGGGGGTACGAGCAGTACTTC. This translates into CASSEVRQGGYEQYF. This sequence joins TRBV6-1 and TRBJ2-7; 9 bases agree with TRBD1. The V and J ends lost 1 base and 4 bases, in that order; junction bases with no gene match: 5. Looked up from germline, CDR1 is MNHNS and CDR2 is SASEGT. This CDR3 spans 15 amino acids.

This clonotype was counted a few times. The J gene is TRBJ1-1, the V gene TRBV5-4; D perhaps matches TRBD1 (6 bases). Looked up from germline, CDR1 is SGHNT and CDR2 is YYREEE (reference sequence). CDR3 length: 16 amino acids. Deletions cut 3 bases from V and 2 bases from J, with 17 bases between. This chain's CDR3 is CASSWAPPGANTEAFF. The CDR3 DNA is TGTGCCAGCAGCTGGGCTCCGCCAGGGGCCAACACTGAAGCTTTCTTT.

This clonotype was observed a handful of times. The genes are TRBV9 and TRBJ2-1, with D unclear. The CDR3 loop spans 11 amino acids. The germline V gene encodes CDR1 SGDLS and CDR2 YYNGEE. Trimming left V 7 bases short and J 7 bases short, with 9 bases between. Here the CDR3 DNA reads TGTGCCAGCGGCCGACTGAATGAGCAGTTCTTC. Its translation: CASGRLNEQFF.

This clonotype was seen ten or more times. The chain joins TRBV7-8 to TRBJ2-3; D gene unclear. This CDR3 contains 12 residues. Per the germline V gene, CDR1 is SGHVS and CDR2 is FQNEAQ. The V end was cut by 5 bases, the J end by 6 bases, with 9 bases between. CDR3 nucleotides: TGTGCCAGCAGCCCGCCGTTGGATACGCAGTATTTT. It encodes CASSPPLDTQYF.

J is TRBJ2-2 and V is TRBV20-1; the match to TRBD1 covers 9 bases. The CDR3 is 14 residues long. V lost 6 bases, J lost 1 base, and 3 bases stayed unmatched. Germline V gene sequence: CDR1 DFQATT, CDR2 SNEGSKA (reference sequence). The DNA for the CDR3 is TGCAGTGCCTGGGACAGGGAGAACACCGGGGAGCTGTTTTTT. This sequence encodes CSAWDRENTGELFF.

The V gene is TRBV2, the J gene TRBJ1-1, with TRBD1 as a possible D gene (6 bases). V was cut by 6 bases and J by 1 base, with 9 bases left in between. The CDR3 length is 13 residues. Germline V CDR1 and CDR2: SNHLY, FYNNEI. The CDR3 DNA is TGTGCCAGCAGGACAGGAAGGAACACTGAAGCTTTCTTT. It yields the protein CASRTGRNTEAFF.

This clonotype was observed a handful of times. The chain couples TRBV29-1 to TRBJ1-2; a weak D match, TRBD1 (6 bases). The length of the CDR3 is 12 residues. Germline CDR1 and CDR2: SQVTM and ANQGSEA. With 7 bases removed from V and 4 bases from J, the gap between germline ends came to 13 bases. For the CDR3, the DNA is TGCAGCGGAATACAGGGCCCCTATGGCTACACCTTC. As protein: CSGIQGPYGYTF.

This clonotype was seen many times. The chain combines TRBV7-2 with TRBJ1-5, with 7 bases that match TRBD1. Trimming removed 3 bases from V and 3 bases from J; junction bases left unmatched: 2. The CDR3 is 14 residues long. CDR1 and CDR2 (germline): SGHTA, FQGNSA. Here the CDR3 reads CASSLTGTNQPQHF. CDR3 nucleotide sequence: TGTGCCAGCAGCTTGACAGGGACCAATCAGCCCCAGCATTTT.

This clonotype was seen repeatedly, ten times or more. The chain combines TRBV6-5 with TRBJ2-5, with TRBD2 matching over 9 bases. This CDR3 is 16 amino acids long. Germline V lookup: CDR1 MNHEY, CDR2 SVGAGI. V trimming: 2 bases; J trimming: 1 base; junction bases outside the gene matches: 5. In DNA form, the CDR3 reads TGTGCCAGCAGTTACGCGGCTAGCGGGGCCCAAGAGACCCAGTACTTC. Translation gives CASSYAASGAQETQYF.

This clonotype was detected many times. The DNA of the CDR3 is TGTGCCAGCAGTTCTACTCAGGACAGGGAGGACTATTTCAACACTGAAGCTTTCTTT. Translation: CASSSTQDREDYFNTEAFF. J is TRBJ1-1 and V is TRBV28; 8 nucleotides agree with TRBD1. Germline V gene lookup returns CDR1 MDHEN and CDR2 SYDVKM. CDR3 length equals 19 residues. Unmatched junction bases numbered 18, after V lost 4 bases and J lost 2 bases.

V is TRBV12-3 or TRBV12-4 and J is TRBJ2-7; D not certain. CDR3 length: 15 residues. Trimming pared 6 bases from V and 2 bases from J, leaving 17 bases between. Here the CDR3 reads CASSPTLGLTYEQYF. The CDR3 DNA reads as TGTGCCAGCAGCCCGACTTTGGGGTTAACCTACGAGCAGTACTTC.

This chain connects TRBV5-6 to TRBJ2-3; perhaps TRBD1 as D (5 bases). Trimming removed 0 bases from V and 4 bases from J, with 12 bases in between. Germline V lookup: CDR1 SGHDT, CDR2 YYEEEE. The CDR3 has 15 residues. Written as DNA, the CDR3 is TGTGCCAGCAGCTTGGGTCAGGGTGGCCCAGATACGCAGTATTTT. It yields the protein CASSLGQGGPDTQYF.

This clonotype was detected only a few times. The rearrangement links TRBV29-1 to TRBJ1-1, with D possibly matching TRBD1 (5 bases). Trimming stripped 0 bases from V and 8 bases from J, with 13 bases between. This CDR3 contains 13 residues. Germline-derived CDR1 and CDR2 are SQVTM and ANQGSEA. The CDR3 DNA follows: TGCAGCGTTGAAGATGGGGCCCCAGGGGAAGCTTTCTTT. As protein: CSVEDGAPGEAFF.

J is TRBJ2-1 and V is TRBV4-3; 9 nucleotides agree with TRBD2. Trimming took 1 base from V and 4 from J; bases not matched to a gene: 5. The CDR3 totals 16 residues. Germline values: CDR1 LGHNA, CDR2 YSLEER. CDR3 sequence reads: CASSQGSLAGYNEQFF. The CDR3 DNA follows: TGCGCCAGCAGCCAAGGGTCTCTAGCGGGGTACAATGAGCAGTTCTTC.

This clonotype was seen ten or more times. The chain links TRBV6-5 to TRBJ1-4; 7 positions match TRBD1. The germline CDR1 and CDR2 sequences are MNHEY and SVGAGI. V trimming: 3 bases; J trimming: 3 bases; junction bases outside the gene matches: 4. This CDR3 has 15 amino acids. CDR3 amino acids: CASSYGGQPNEKLFF. The CDR3 nucleotides are TGTGCCAGCAGTTATGGGGGACAGCCTAATGAAAAACTGTTTTTT.

This clonotype was seen ten or more times. The chain joins TRBV7-2 to TRBJ2-7; D is perhaps TRBD1 (6 bases). CDR3 length: 15 amino acids. Germline loops: CDR1 SGHTA, CDR2 FQGNSA. The V end was cut by 3 bases, the J end by 4 bases, with 16 bases between. The CDR3 here is CASSFEGVGLYEQYF. The CDR3 DNA reads as TGTGCCAGCAGCTTTGAGGGGGTAGGGCTGTACGAGCAGTACTTC.

The chain carries TRBV12-3 or TRBV12-4 and TRBJ2-7; D might be TRBD1 (7 bases). This CDR3 region has 15 residues. V gave up 5 bases and J gave up 3 bases, with 17 bases separating them. The CDR3: CASSPWRRGHYEQYF. CDR3 DNA: TGTGCCAGCAGTCCATGGAGGAGGGGGCACTACGAGCAGTACTTC.

There are many counts of this clonotype. This chain joins TRBV11-1 and TRBJ2-3; TRBD1 is a possible D gene (5 bases). V lost 5 bases and J lost 3, with 15 bases in between. The CDR3 extends over 15 amino acids. CDR1 and CDR2 from the germline V gene are SGHAT and FQDESV (reference sequence). Written as DNA, the CDR3 is TGTGCCAGCAGCCTCCGGGCAGGGAAGACAGATACGCAGTATTTT. Its protein is CASSLRAGKTDTQYF.